This T cell receptor beta chain was documented in a study of regulatory T cells in long-lasting Graves disease. Concerning this clonotype itself: Its cognate antigen is unknown.

General study results and limits: Persistent-disease Graves' patients showed less TCR diversity than new cases.

Time point meaning: persistent/refractory GD, antithyroid drugs over 5 years with positive TRAb. RNA from PBMCs was the source of the TCR library. Per the germline V gene, CDR1 is SGHRS and CDR2 is YFSETQ. The V gene end was trimmed by 4 bases and the J gene end by 5 bases; junction bases not matched to a gene: 9. This CDR3 comprises 15 residues. The TCR beta library used iRepertoire HTBI primers with Arm-PCR amplification of CDR3. Using its own MiXCR run on the multiplex PCR reads, TCRdb lists one record per CDR3 protein. The data contain roughly 400,000 distinct CDR3 sequences, roughly 20% of them singletons.

This receptor was obtained from a female donor with Graves disease. The rearrangement links TRBV5-1 to TRBJ2-3, with 8 bases fitting TRBD1. The material was peripheral blood mononuclear cells (PBMCs), obtained when the disease was refractory, from a patient treated with antithyroid drugs. CDR3 DNA sequence: TGCGCCAGCAGCCCCGGGACAGGTTATGGAGATACGCAGTATTTT. It specifies CASSPGTGYGDTQYF. Variable domain in full (rest from reference TRBV5-1 and TRBJ2-3): KAGVTQTPRYLIKTRGQQVTLSCSPISGHRSVSWYQQTPGQGLQFLFEYFSETQRNKGNFPGRFSGRQFSNSRSEMNVSTLELGDSALYLCASSPGTGYGDTQYFGPGTRLTVL.